This is a list of T cell receptor beta chains from one sample in a study of T cell changes during pregnancy in multiple sclerosis. Assay used: immunoSEQ multiplex PCR; TCRdb lists only in-frame clones, some missing. The sample lists roughly 87,000 clones, around 93% occurring once. The specimen comprised peripheral blood, sampled in the third trimester of pregnancy. These TCRs come from a female donor in good health, enrolled as a control in a pregnancy study. Each CDR3 is given with its conserved first and last residue. The D gene is left open where the match is weak. For some rows the clone size is stated as once, few or many, or as a class when expanded; others skip it.

CDR3,DNA,D,V,length,J,size
CASSLDGDPEQTQYF,TGTGCCAGCAGCTTAGACGGAGACCCCGAGCAGACCCAGTACTTC,.,TRBV7-9,15,TRBJ2-5,.
CASSGLGTQETQYF,TGTGCCAGCAGTGGACTAGGAACCCAAGAGACCCAGTACTTC,.,TRBV25-1,14,TRBJ2-5,.
CASTWGPAMNTEAFF,TGTGCCAGCACTTGGGGCCCCGCTATGAACACTGAAGCTTTCTTT,.,TRBV27,15,TRBJ1-1,.
CASSLSPGSSYEQYF,TGTGCCAGCAGCTTGTCTCCGGGTAGCTCCTACGAGCAGTACTTC,.,TRBV5-4,15,TRBJ2-7,.
CASSLWSPTYNEQFF,TGTGCCAGCAGCTTGTGGAGTCCTACCTACAATGAGCAGTTCTTC,.,TRBV5-8,15,TRBJ2-1,.
CASSLRISGRKFF,TGTGCCAGCAGCTTACGTATTAGCGGGAGGAAGTTCTTC,TRBD2,TRBV7-2,13,TRBJ2-1,.
CASSLMSGGSLEAFF,TGTGCCAGCAGTTTAATGTCAGGGGGAAGCCTTGAAGCTTTCTTT,TRBD1,TRBV28,15,TRBJ1-1,.
CASSTLEGDSGNTIYF,TGCGCCAGCAGCACCTTAGAGGGGGACTCTGGAAACACCATATATTTT,.,TRBV5-1,16,TRBJ1-3,.
CASSPSSYNSPLHF,TGTGCCAGCAGTCCGAGCTCCTATAATTCACCCCTCCACTTT,.,TRBV6-1,14,TRBJ1-6,.
CASSQLTGGDYEQYF,TGTGCCAGCAGCCAGCTGACAGGGGGAGACTACGAGCAGTACTTC,TRBD1,TRBV14,15,TRBJ2-7,once
CASGLVLSGAYNEQFF,TGTGCTAGTGGTTTGGTCCTCAGCGGGGCCTACAATGAGCAGTTCTTC,TRBD2,TRBV12-5,16,TRBJ2-1,.
CASSETGWGDTQYF,TGCGCCAGCAGCGAGACAGGGTGGGGAGATACGCAGTATTTT,TRBD1,TRBV5-1,14,TRBJ2-3,.
CAWSDTGYSNQPQHF,TGTGCCTGGAGTGACACAGGATATAGCAATCAGCCCCAGCATTTT,.,TRBV30,15,TRBJ1-5,.
CASSLSGTGVYEQYF,TGTGCCAGCAGCTTAAGTGGGACAGGGGTCTACGAGCAGTACTTC,TRBD1,TRBV11-2,15,TRBJ2-7,once
CASSVFSLTSGGGYNEQFF,TGTGCCAGCAGCGTATTCTCCCTTACTAGCGGGGGGGGGTACAATGAGCAGTTCTTC,TRBD2,TRBV9,19,TRBJ2-1,.
CASSLRREYDDTQYF,TGTGCCAGCAGCTTAAGGCGGGAGTACGATGATACGCAGTATTTT,TRBD2,TRBV7-9,15,TRBJ2-3,.
CASSSATGGTEAFF,TGCGCCAGCAGCTCAGCCACCGGGGGCACTGAAGCTTTCTTT,.,TRBV5-1,14,TRBJ1-1,.
CASSALGQGRPEAFF,TGTGCCAGCAGTGCATTAGGACAGGGGCGCCCTGAAGCTTTCTTT,TRBD1,TRBV6-5,15,TRBJ1-1,.
CASSQPGTSGRRTRHF,TGTGCCAGCAGCCAACCAGGGACTAGCGGGAGACGGACTAGGCACTTC,TRBD2,TRBV4-2,16,TRBJ2-7,.
CASSFPGHYNEQFF,TGTGCCAGCAGTTTTCCGGGACACTACAATGAGCAGTTCTTC,.,TRBV27,14,TRBJ2-1,.
CASSPRVERSYNEQFF,TGTGCCAGCAGTCCCCGGGTGGAGCGGAGTTACAATGAGCAGTTCTTC,.,TRBV19,16,TRBJ2-1,.
CASSLAVPSQGETQYF,TGCGCCAGCAGCTTGGCTGTCCCTAGCCAGGGGGAGACCCAGTACTTC,.,TRBV5-1,16,TRBJ2-5,.
CASSLNRDTPLAFF,TGTGCCAGCAGTTTGAATAGGGACACCCCTTTGGCTTTCTTT,.,TRBV28,14,TRBJ1-1,.
CASSIGGNTEAFF,TGTGCCAGTAGTATCGGGGGTAACACTGAAGCTTTCTTT,.,TRBV19,13,TRBJ1-1,.
CASIPSGRQSEQFF,TGTGCCAGTATTCCTAGCGGGAGGCAGAGTGAGCAGTTCTTC,TRBD2,TRBV19,14,TRBJ2-1,.
CASSGNRATEAFF,TGCGCCAGCAGCGGGAACAGGGCCACTGAAGCTTTCTTT,.,TRBV5-1,13,TRBJ1-1,.